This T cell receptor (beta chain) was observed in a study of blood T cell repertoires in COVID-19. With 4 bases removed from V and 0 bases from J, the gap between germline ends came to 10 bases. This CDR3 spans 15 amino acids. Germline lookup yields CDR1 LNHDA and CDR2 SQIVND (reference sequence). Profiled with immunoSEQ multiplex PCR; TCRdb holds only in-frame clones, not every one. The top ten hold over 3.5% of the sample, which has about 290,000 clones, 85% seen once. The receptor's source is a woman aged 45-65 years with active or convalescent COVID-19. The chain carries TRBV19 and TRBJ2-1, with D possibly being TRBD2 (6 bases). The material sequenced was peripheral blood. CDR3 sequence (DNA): TGTGCCAGTAGTAAATACGGGAGCTCCTACAATGAGCAGTTCTTC. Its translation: CASSKYGSSYNEQFF.